This T cell receptor (beta chain) was sequenced during a study of blood T cells in healthy people across ages. The table lists this clonotype with a count of one. Using a J-beta primer mix together with a sample-barcoded 5' primer, a second PCR was run for roughly 7 to 12 cycles. TCRdb reprocessed the 5' RACE reads via MiXCR and lists one record per CDR3 protein. Of about 1.4 million distinct CDR3 sequences in the sample, 55% to 75% were seen once. The receptor was isolated from a man aged 18 to 30 in good health. Sequencing used blood.

The CDR3: CASRPGLAGGTAGELFF. For the CDR3, the DNA is TGTGCCAGCAGACCCGGACTAGCGGGAGGGACGGCCGGGGAGCTGTTTTTT. This chain uses TRBV4-2 with TRBJ2-2, with 15 bases identical to TRBD2. The J segment lost 6 bases and the V segment lost 6 bases, leaving 8 bases of the junction unmatched. CDR3 length: 17 amino acids. The germline V gene has CDR1 LGHNA and CDR2 YNFKEQ.